This T cell receptor beta chain is drawn from a study of vaccination and CD4 T cells after COVID-19. The overall study: Four females and six males made up the convalescents, with two Hispanic. Investigators drew the post-COVID samples a median around 100 days after diagnosis, with a range of 35 to 161.

The V gene's germline CDR1 is SNHLY and CDR2 FYNNEI. The germline V and J ends were trimmed by 5 bases and 6 bases, with 10 bases remaining between them. The length of the CDR3 is 12 residues. The Oncomine TCR Beta short-read assay generated sequence data from the DNA of cultured CD4+ T cells. TCRdb reprocessed the PCR reads via MiXCR and lists one record per CDR3 protein. Among 13,000 or so distinct CDR3 sequences listed, around 53% were seen once. The treatment is: roughly 11-day PBMC culture with coronavirus spike peptide pools or control peptides (ViraFEST assay). Investigators isolated CD4+ T cells by negative selection after 10 days of culture. As for this clonotype: Antigen: not known.

The receptor comes from a human donor who had recovered from COVID-19. The sample taken for sequencing was CD4+ T cells from blood, cultured in vitro. The rearrangement links TRBV2 to TRBJ1-1, with D possibly matching TRBD1 (5 bases). The CDR3 region is CASSIGTAEAFF. For the CDR3, the DNA is TGTGCCAGCAGTATTGGGACGGCTGAAGCTTTCTTT.